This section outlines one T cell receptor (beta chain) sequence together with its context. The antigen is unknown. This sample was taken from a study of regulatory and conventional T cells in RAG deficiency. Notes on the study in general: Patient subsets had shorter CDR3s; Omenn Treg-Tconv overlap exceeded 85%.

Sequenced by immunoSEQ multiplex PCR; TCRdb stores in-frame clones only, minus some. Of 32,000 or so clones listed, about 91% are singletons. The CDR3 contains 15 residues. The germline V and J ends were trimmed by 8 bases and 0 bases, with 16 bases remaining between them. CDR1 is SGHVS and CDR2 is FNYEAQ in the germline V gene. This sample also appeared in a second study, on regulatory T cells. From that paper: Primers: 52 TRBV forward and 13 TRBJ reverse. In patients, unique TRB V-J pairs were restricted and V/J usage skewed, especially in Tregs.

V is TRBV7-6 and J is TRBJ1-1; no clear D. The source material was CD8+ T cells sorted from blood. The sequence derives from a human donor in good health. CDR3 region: CASAKGVVMNTEAFF. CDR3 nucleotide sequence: TGTGCCAGCGCAAAAGGAGTGGTTATGAACACTGAAGCTTTCTTT.